This TCR beta chain was captured by sequencing in a study of blood T cell repertoires in COVID-19 (dated by TCRdb to the early 2020s). In terms of the full investigation: Collaborator samples came from the United States, Italy and Spain and covered acute and convalescent phases of COVID-19. The material from the prospective study consisted of cDNA or gDNA derived from T cells, B-cell-depleted T cells, or PBMCs. Deeply sampled blood TCRbeta repertoires from subjects exposed to, actively infected with, or recovered from COVID-19 were included in the dataset. The repertoires were made available in a free public database intended to serve as a resource for research on the immune response to SARS-CoV-2. Samples were obtained from the ongoing ImmuneRACE study (first 160 participants) and from 1,254 subjects provided by 6 global collaborators. Nearly every sample came with metadata listing a de-identified subject ID, COVID-19 status, age in years and sex. Where available, HLA class I and class II types were obtained from metadata supplied by the sample provider rather than from assay-based typing. On the study overall, not on this receptor specifically: The quantity of clinical and demographic metadata differed by source and by participant and was supplied without curation.

The immunoSEQ Assay, a bias-controlled multiplex PCR, was used to amplify TCRbeta CDR3 regions from genomic DNA. Under the source paper's analysis protocol: Nucleated cell counts per sample were estimated from amplification of reference gene primers within the assay. To quantify the absolute abundance of each unique TCRbeta CDR3 rearrangement, sequence reads were collapsed and filtered. Productive Simpson clonality was computed per sample as the square root of Simpson's diversity index over productive rearrangements. This is the immuneACCESS table as TCRdb keeps it, with only in-frame sequences that have V and J called. A part of the clones is gone; compared with another copy, unresolved V genes explain less than half, and the rest is unexplained. Clone size and the V and J calls come from that table; the DNA yielded D and trimming. The sample table holds under 45,000 clones, of which just under 85% were seen once. The top ten hold less than 7% of the sample.

Whole blood was collected in K2EDTA tubes by collaborating institutions according to the institutions' own protocols. For TCRbeta analysis, collaborators shipped samples as frozen whole blood, isolated PBMCs, or DNA extracted from either of those sample types. There are 14 amino acids in the CDR3, from cysteine to phenylalanine inclusive. The only DNA kept is the CDR3, 42 bases in frame from the first base. CDR1 and CDR2, looked up from the germline V gene (reference sequence), are SGHNT and YYREEE. V gives up 4 bases and J gives up 0 bases, and the segment between their germline ends measures 10 bases. Comment on this clone: Which antigen it targets is not known. No much larger clone exists at a distance of one base, and base qualities are not known.

This clonotype was obtained from a man aged 45-65 years with active COVID-19. The chain couples TRBV5-4 to TRBJ1-2; the D region possibly corresponds to TRBD1 (6 bases align). Sequenced: peripheral blood. The CDR3 has the sequence CASSVDSTNYGYTF. The DNA reads as follows: TGTGCCAGCAGCGTGGACAGTACTAACTATGGCTACACCTTC.